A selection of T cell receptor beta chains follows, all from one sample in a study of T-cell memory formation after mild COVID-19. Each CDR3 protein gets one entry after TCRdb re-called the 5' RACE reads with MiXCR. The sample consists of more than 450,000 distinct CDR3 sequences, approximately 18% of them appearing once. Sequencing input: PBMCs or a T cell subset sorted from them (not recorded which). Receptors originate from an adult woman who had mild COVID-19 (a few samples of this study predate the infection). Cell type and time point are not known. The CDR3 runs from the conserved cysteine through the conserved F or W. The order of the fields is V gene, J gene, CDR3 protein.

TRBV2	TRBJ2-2	CASTKRLGGTGELFF
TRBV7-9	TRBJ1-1	CASSLLLGASEAFF
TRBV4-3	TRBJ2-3	CASSQDRGQGGLFTDTQYF
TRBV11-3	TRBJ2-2	CASSYQGAGELFF
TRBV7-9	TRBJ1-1	CASSPMGPLNTEAFF
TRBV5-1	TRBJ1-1	CASSLAGGNEAFF
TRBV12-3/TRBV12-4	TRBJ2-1	CASRETGAYNEQFF
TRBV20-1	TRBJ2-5	CSALSGGARTQYF
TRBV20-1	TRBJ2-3	CSARSSRDTQYF
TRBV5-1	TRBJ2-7	CASSLDSGRVESYEQYF
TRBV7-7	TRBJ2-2	CASSLFSLGTGELFF
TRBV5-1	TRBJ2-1	CASSLFRGGLYNEQFF
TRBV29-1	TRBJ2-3	CSVEDGGDQSDTQYF
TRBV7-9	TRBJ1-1	CASSAIRGEAFF
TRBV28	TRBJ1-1	CASSLPGGSTEAFF
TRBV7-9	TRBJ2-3	CASSFRADTQYF
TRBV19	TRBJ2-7	CASSHSGQGPYEQYF
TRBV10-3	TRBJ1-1	CAISDPQGQGLSTEAFF
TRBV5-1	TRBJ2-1	CASSSGGQSYNEQFF
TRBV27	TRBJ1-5	CASSSTAGQGNQPQHF
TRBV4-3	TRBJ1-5	CASSQERAGGQPQHF
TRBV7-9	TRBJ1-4	CASSFTTQWGRGNEKLFF
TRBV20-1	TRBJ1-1	CSARDAQGASGEAFF
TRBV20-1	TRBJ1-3	CSATGLSGNTIYF
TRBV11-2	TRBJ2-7	CASSLDGLAGGTRYEQYF
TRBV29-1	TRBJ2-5	CSVEDRGTRTTRGETQYF
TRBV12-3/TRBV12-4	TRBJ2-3	CASSHPGGSGMQYF
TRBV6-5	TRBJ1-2	CASSYVGSSAYGYTF
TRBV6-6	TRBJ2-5	CASSYSRGPETQYF
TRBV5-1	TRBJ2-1	CASSSGRGIYNEQFF
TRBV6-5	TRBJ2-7	CASRPGTGAREQYF
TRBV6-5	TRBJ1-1	CASSIRGTEAFF
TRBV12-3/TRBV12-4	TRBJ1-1	CASSFSGSNTEAFF
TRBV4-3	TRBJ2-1	CASSLREGSHNEQFF
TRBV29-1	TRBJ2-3	CSVEGIRYPFSTDTQYF
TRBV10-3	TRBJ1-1	CAISEADEAFF
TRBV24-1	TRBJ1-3	CATSDEGADGNTIYF
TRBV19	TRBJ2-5	CASSMPGQETQYF
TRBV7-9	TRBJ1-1	CASSLDLIIRAFF
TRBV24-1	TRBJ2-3	CATSGQGNTDTQYF
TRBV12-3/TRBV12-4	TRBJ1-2	CASSSTWTSYGYTF
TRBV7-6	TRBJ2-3	CASSLVAGDTQYF
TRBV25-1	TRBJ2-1	CASASTSGSVEQFF
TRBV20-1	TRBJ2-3	CSAPDRLIGTDTQYF
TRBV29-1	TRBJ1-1	CSVGLTGGYTEAFF
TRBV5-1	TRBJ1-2	CASSYAGTANYGYTF
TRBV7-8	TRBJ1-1	CASSLHEGGWNTEAFF
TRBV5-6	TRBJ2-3	CASSPRTGGGAQYF
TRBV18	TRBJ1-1	CASSPPLGRNTEAFF
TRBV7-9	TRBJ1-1	CASSPSRGQSEAFF
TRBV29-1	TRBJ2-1	CSVGRLAGGYNEQFF
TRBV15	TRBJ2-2	CATSKLTGELSTGELFF
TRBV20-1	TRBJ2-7	CSAPVRGVRNEQYF
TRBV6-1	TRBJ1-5	CASSRGTGNYQPQHF
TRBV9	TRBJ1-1	CASSGGVEPEAFF